These 23 T cell receptor beta chains originate from one sample sequenced in a study of cytomegalovirus exposure and HLA in healthy donors. Sequencing used immunoSEQ multiplex PCR; TCRdb keeps in-frame clones, though not all of them. Of 200,000 to 300,000 clones in the sample, around 91% were seen once. The sample comprised PBMCs. These TCRs come from a woman between 25 and 40 years old in good health and CMV-seronegative.

On this clone itself: The sample carries other DNA sequences with the same CDR3. The V call is TRBV27, the J call TRBJ2-7, with D hard to call. Germline V lookup: CDR1 MNHEY, CDR2 SMNVEV (reference sequence). The CDR3 sequence is 12 residues long. Trimming cost V 6 bases and J 0 bases, with 6 bases left between them. The CDR3 sequence: CASSGASYEQYF. The CDR3 nucleotides read TGTGCCAGCAGCGGCGCCTCCTACGAGCAGTACTTC.

This sequence joins TRBV9 and TRBJ2-1, with D tentatively TRBD2 (5 bases). There are 18 residues in the CDR3. The V end lost 1 base, the J end lost 6 bases, and 23 bases lay between the germline ends. The germline V gene has CDR1 SGDLS and CDR2 YYNGEE. The CDR3 loop is CASSVRGDQLVSPNEQFF. CDR3 DNA: TGTGCCAGCAGCGTACGGGGAGACCAGCTTGTTTCCCCCAATGAGCAGTTCTTC.

The rearrangement links TRBV28 to TRBJ2-5; 11 positions agree with TRBD2. The germline gives CDR1 MDHEN, CDR2 SYDVKM. J was trimmed by 1 base and V by 3 bases; bases with no gene match: 10. The CDR3 is made up of 18 amino acids. CDR3 nucleotide sequence: TGTGCCAGCAGTTTGACCGGGACTAGCGGCCCCGCCCAAGAGACCCAGTACTTC. Its translation is CASSLTGTSGPAQETQYF. The whole variable domain, remainder taken from reference TRBV28 and TRBJ2-5, is DVKVTQSSRYLVKRTGEKVFLECVQDMDHENMFWYRQDPGLGLRLIYFSYDVKMKEKGDIPEGYSVSREKKERFSLILESASTNQTSMYLCASSLTGTSGPAQETQYFGPGTRLLVL.

The chain employs TRBV5-1 and TRBJ2-3; TRBD2 aligns across 9 bases. The germline V gene has CDR1 SGHRS and CDR2 YFSETQ. The length of the CDR3 is 16 residues. The junction had 4 bases not matched to a gene; V was cut back by 0 bases and J by 2 bases. CDR3 residues: CASSLVAGVITDTQYF. The DNA for the CDR3 is TGCGCCAGCAGCTTGGTAGCGGGAGTTATCACAGATACGCAGTATTTT.

The chain links TRBV10-3 to TRBJ2-7; 8 nucleotides agree with TRBD1. This CDR3 spans 15 amino acids. Germline V CDR1 and CDR2: ENHRY, SYGVKD. Trimming cost V 2 bases and J 1 base; bases outside gene matches: 4. CDR3 coding DNA: TGTGCCATCAGTGAGGGACAGGGCCCATCCTACGAGCAGTACTTC. Amino acids: CAISEGQGPSYEQYF.

The chain combines TRBV27 with TRBJ1-5; the D is unclear. CDR3 length: 15 amino acids. V gave up 3 bases and J gave up 3 bases, with 12 bases separating them. Looked up from germline, CDR1 is MNHEY and CDR2 is SMNVEV (reference sequence). The CDR3 protein is CASSFRAEANQPQHF. CDR3 nucleotides: TGTGCCAGCAGTTTTAGGGCGGAGGCCAATCAGCCCCAGCATTTT.

The J gene is TRBJ1-1, the V gene TRBV5-6, with 11 bases lining up with TRBD1. Germline CDR1 SGHDT, CDR2 YYEEEE. Germline trimming cut 5 bases from V and 2 bases from J; bases unmatched to any gene: 5. The CDR3 runs 15 residues. The DNA of the CDR3 is TGTGCCAGCAGTCCCGGGACAGGGGGAAACACTGAAGCTTTCTTT. This sequence encodes CASSPGTGGNTEAFF.

The gene calls are TRBV7-9 and TRBJ2-2; 14 bases map to TRBD2. V lost 6 bases to trimming and J lost 5 bases; unmatched junction nucleotides: 8. The CDR3 loop spans 17 amino acids. Germline V gene data show CDR1 as SEHNR and CDR2 as FQNEAQ (reference sequence). CDR3 nucleotides: TGTGCCAGCAGACGGGGACTAGCGGGAGTTGGTACCGGGGAGCTGTTTTTT. Translation gives CASRRGLAGVGTGELFF.

The rearrangement links TRBV19 to TRBJ2-7; D is possibly TRBD2 (6 bases). This CDR3 spans 15 amino acids. Trimming stripped 4 bases from V and 0 bases from J, with 13 bases between. Looked up from germline, CDR1 is LNHDA and CDR2 is SQIVND (reference sequence). The CDR3 region has the DNA TGTGCCAGTAGTAGGAGCCAGGGACTCTCCTACGAGCAGTACTTC. Translation gives CASSRSQGLSYEQYF.

The genes are TRBV6-1 and TRBJ2-7, with D maybe TRBD2 (5 bases). V lost 3 bases, J lost 3 bases, and 15 bases lay in between. Germline CDR1 reads MNHNS; CDR2 reads SASEGT. The CDR3 is made up of 15 amino acids. The DNA of the CDR3 is TGTGCCAGCAGTGAGGCCCTAGCTATTAACTACGAGCAGTACTTC. This encodes CASSEALAINYEQYF.

In its sample, this clone was seen many times. V is TRBV27 and J is TRBJ2-7; D might be TRBD2 (6 bases). V was cut by 4 bases and J by 6 bases, with 19 bases left in between. The CDR3 length is 15 residues. Germline CDR1 reads MNHEY; CDR2 reads SMNVEV (reference sequence). The DNA of the CDR3 is TGTGCCAGCAGTTGGGCGAGCGGGTCACCCTTCGAGCAGTACTTC. It is translated as CASSWASGSPFEQYF.

This clone appeared a single time. V and J are TRBV6-1 and TRBJ1-1, with 7 bases aligning to TRBD1. Trimming removed 6 bases from V and 6 bases from J; junction bases left unmatched: 4. Germline CDR1 is MNHNS and CDR2 is SASEGT. This CDR3 has 12 residues. CDR3 amino acids: CASRGQFPEAFF. In DNA, the CDR3 is TGTGCCAGCAGGGGACAGTTCCCTGAAGCTTTCTTT.

This chain links TRBV2 with TRBJ2-5, with 10 bases aligning to TRBD2. Germline V gene sequence: CDR1 SNHLY, CDR2 FYNNEI. With V trimmed by 4 bases and J by 1 base, 6 bases remained unmatched. This CDR3 spans 16 amino acids. This CDR3 reads CASSVIGLAAQETQYF. CDR3 sequence (DNA): TGTGCCAGCAGTGTCATAGGACTAGCGGCCCAAGAGACCCAGTACTTC.

The gene calls are TRBV18 and TRBJ1-5; D remains unclear. Trimming removed 2 bases from V and 6 bases from J, with 8 bases in between. CDR3 length: 13 amino acids. CDR1 is KGHSH, CDR2 LQKENI, per germline. The CDR3, as DNA: TGTGCCAGCTCACCAGATCTTGGTCAGCCCCAGCATTTT. Its translation is CASSPDLGQPQHF.

The CDR3 DNA sequence: TGTGCCAGCAGCCAAGATGGAGCGGGAGGGCCTGACAATGAGCAGTTCTTC. This translates into CASSQDGAGGPDNEQFF. The genes are TRBV4-2 and TRBJ2-1, with TRBD2 identical over 10 bases. Germline V lookup: CDR1 LGHNA, CDR2 YNFKEQ. There are 17 residues in the CDR3. The ends lost 0 bases at V and 5 bases at J; junction bases unmatched: 7.

J is TRBJ2-1 and V is TRBV4-1; TRBD1 agrees at 8 bases. Germline-derived CDR1 and CDR2 are MGHRA and YSYEKL. CDR3 length equals 16 residues. Trimming took 0 bases from V and 8 from J; bases not matched to a gene: 9. The CDR3 reads CASSQEWARGRDEQFF. The CDR3 DNA sequence: TGCGCCAGCAGCCAAGAGTGGGCCAGGGGGCGCGATGAGCAGTTCTTC.

The chain employs TRBV28 and TRBJ2-7; unclear D gene. The CDR3 spans 14 residues. CDR1 is MDHEN and CDR2 is SYDVKM in the germline V gene. The V end lost 4 bases, the J end lost 0 bases, and 10 bases lay between the germline ends. The DNA for the CDR3 is TGTGCCAGCAGTTCCACCGAAAGCTCCTACGAGCAGTACTTC. It encodes CASSSTESSYEQYF.

This clone was picked up a small number of times. The CDR3 coding sequence is TGTGCCAGCAGCCCTCTGCTGGGTAGCAATCAGCCCCAGCATTTT. Translation gives CASSPLLGSNQPQHF. The chain combines TRBV7-6 with TRBJ1-5; D remains unclear. CDR1 SGHVS and CDR2 FNYEAQ come from the germline V gene. The CDR3 length is 15 residues. Between the trimmed V and J ends, which lost 5 bases and 0 bases, there was a span of 11 bases.

V is TRBV7-2 and J is TRBJ2-3; D is ambiguous. V was trimmed by 5 bases and J by 2 bases, leaving 5 bases between them. This CDR3 is built from 12 residues. Germline values: CDR1 SGHTA, CDR2 FQGNSA. Here the CDR3 DNA reads TGTGCCAGCAGCACTTACACAGATACGCAGTATTTT. Translating gives CASSTYTDTQYF.

The V gene is TRBV7-6, the J gene TRBJ2-3; possibly TRBD2 for D (6 bases). The V end was cut by 3 bases, the J end by 4 bases, with 11 bases between. CDR1 and CDR2 (germline): SGHVS, FNYEAQ. The CDR3 totals 14 residues. CDR3 bases: TGTGCCAGCAGCTTCATCGCGGGACCAGATACGCAGTATTTT. Translating it yields CASSFIAGPDTQYF.

The chain couples TRBV13 to TRBJ2-3; 9 nucleotides agree with TRBD2. The CDR3 totals 13 residues. The V gene's germline CDR1 is PRHDT and CDR2 FYEKMQ (reference sequence). The V gene end was trimmed by 6 bases and the J gene end by 12 bases; junction bases not matched to a gene: 10. The CDR3 nucleotides are TGTGCCAGCAGTCTCCCCTCCGGGACTAGCCAGTATTTT. It translates to CASSLPSGTSQYF.

The gene calls are TRBV27 and TRBJ1-1; D unclear. Germline loops: CDR1 MNHEY, CDR2 SMNVEV (reference sequence). The V end lost 3 bases, the J end lost 0 bases, and 5 bases lay between the germline ends. The CDR3 sequence is 13 residues long. Here the CDR3 reads CASSLLVNTEAFF. The CDR3, as DNA: TGTGCCAGCAGTTTGCTCGTGAACACTGAAGCTTTCTTT.

This rearrangement joins TRBV27 to TRBJ1-2; unclear D gene. CDR3 size: 13 residues. Trimming removed 6 bases at V and 4 bases at J, with 12 bases between. The V gene's germline CDR1 is MNHEY and CDR2 SMNVEV (reference sequence). CDR3 nucleotides: TGTGCCAGCAGCCGCCCAGGCCTCTATGGCTACACCTTC. Encoded protein: CASSRPGLYGYTF.